The rows below give T cell receptor beta chains drawn from one sample of a study of T cells in localized non-small cell lung cancer. Some clones are missing from TCRdb's copy, which holds only in-frame ones; the method was immunoSEQ multiplex PCR. Of 40,000 to 60,000 clones listed, around nine tenths are singletons. The sequences come from PBMCs, collected before any cancer treatment. Receptors originate from a female donor with stage II lung adenocarcinoma. The CDR3 runs from the conserved cysteine through the conserved F or W. The D gene is left open where the match is weak. Not every row has a clone size; where given, it reads once, few, many or a size class.

v_gene	abundance	d_gene	j_gene	CDR3nt	CDR3aa
TRBV7-7	NA	TRBD2	TRBJ2-2	TGTGCTAGCAGCTTAGCGCTCTCGACTAGCGGGGGGACCGGGGAGCTGTTTTTT	CASSLALSTSGGTGELFF
TRBV11-2	NA	NA	TRBJ1-2	TGTGCCAGCAGCGATAGTTCAGGGTCTCGGGGGGCCGGTGGCTACACCTTC	CASSDSSGSRGAGGYTF
TRBV13	NA	NA	TRBJ2-2	TGTGCCAGCAGCTCGCGGGACTCCGGGGAGCTGTTTTTT	CASSSRDSGELFF
TRBV5-4	once	NA	TRBJ2-1	TGTGCCAGCAGCTTGGCTCGGGGCTCCTACAATGAGCAGTTCTTC	CASSLARGSYNEQFF
TRBV19	NA	NA	TRBJ1-5	TGTGCCAGTAGTATGGGGGGTCGGGGCAATCAGCCCCAGCATTTT	CASSMGGRGNQPQHF
TRBV7-9	NA	TRBD1	TRBJ1-2	TGTGCCAGCAGCTACATACAGGGGTGGAATAGTGGCTACACCTTC	CASSYIQGWNSGYTF
TRBV7-9	few	NA	TRBJ1-2	TGTGCCAGCACCCCTTACGGTCCCGCTGGCTACACCTTC	CASTPYGPAGYTF
TRBV7-9	NA	NA	TRBJ2-7	TGTGCCAGCAGTCTCTCGGGAGGGGGCGTGTACGAGCAGTACTTC	CASSLSGGGVYEQYF
TRBV18	NA	NA	TRBJ2-1	TGTGCCAGCTCACCACCGTACCTTTACAATGAGCAGTTCTTC	CASSPPYLYNEQFF
TRBV19	few	TRBD2	TRBJ2-1	TGTGCCAGTCAAAGCGGGGGCAATGAGCAGTTCTTC	CASQSGGNEQFF
TRBV2	NA	NA	TRBJ2-1	TGTGCCAGCAGCGGACAGAAGGGTGAGCAGTTCTTC	CASSGQKGEQFF
TRBV29-1	NA	NA	TRBJ2-4	TGCAGCGTTGAGGAGGGGAACCAAAACATTCAGTACTTC	CSVEEGNQNIQYF
TRBV19	few	NA	TRBJ1-4	TGTGCCAGTAGTATAGTCCACGATGAAAAACTGTTTTTT	CASSIVHDEKLFF
TRBV5-1	NA	TRBD1	TRBJ1-2	TGCGCCAGCAGCCCTCGGACAGGCAAGAACTATGGCTACACCTTC	CASSPRTGKNYGYTF
TRBV29-1	NA	NA	TRBJ1-4	TGCAGCGTGGGAACCGGGGGGCAGGCTAATGAAAAACTGTTTTTT	CSVGTGGQANEKLFF
TRBV19	once	NA	TRBJ1-1	TGTGCCAGTAGAGACGCCGGGAACACTGAAGCTTTCTTT	CASRDAGNTEAFF
TRBV6-1	NA	TRBD2	TRBJ2-7	TGTGCCGGTCAACCGCGGGGGGACACCTACGAGCAGTACTTC	CAGQPRGDTYEQYF